Presented here are 4 T cell receptor beta chains from one specimen sequenced in a study of cytomegalovirus exposure and HLA in healthy donors. A multiplex PCR was run with 60 Vbeta primers and 13 Jbeta primers. Profiling relied on immunoSEQ multiplex PCR, and the TCRdb table lists in-frame clones only, not all of them. The sample shows 150,000 to 200,000 clones, about 80% of them seen only once. The specimen sequenced was PBMCs. These receptors were collected from a young woman in good health and CMV-seropositive.

V and J are TRBV11-2 and TRBJ2-4, with 8 positions matching TRBD2. Trimming cost V 11 bases and J 6 bases; bases outside gene matches: 12. This CDR3 spans 14 amino acids. Germline V gene sequence: CDR1 SGHAT, CDR2 FQNNGV. The chain's CDR3 is CASTGGRLSNIQYF. The CDR3 DNA follows: TGTGCCTCTACGGGGGGGCGTTTGTCAAACATTCAGTACTTC.

As for this clone: This sample also contains other DNA sequences that code for the same CDR3. For the CDR3, the DNA is TGCGCCAGCAGCTTGGCCGGGATAGGGTCTGGTTCACCCCTCCACTTT. Translating gives CASSLAGIGSGSPLHF. The chain combines TRBV5-1 with TRBJ1-6; no firm D call. The CDR3 is 16 amino acids. Trimming took 0 bases from V and 9 from J, leaving 16 bases between them. Per germline, CDR1 SGHRS and CDR2 YFSETQ.

This chain uses TRBV11-2 with TRBJ1-1; D is undetermined. The CDR3 totals 15 residues. V lost 0 bases to trimming and J lost 4 bases, with 12 bases between them. Looked up from germline, CDR1 is SGHAT and CDR2 is FQNNGV. CDR3 protein: CASSLDGQEFTEAFF. Written as DNA, the CDR3 is TGTGCCAGCAGCTTAGATGGTCAGGAATTCACTGAAGCTTTCTTT.

The rearrangement links TRBV6-1 to TRBJ2-3; 12 bases are shared with TRBD2. The CDR3 totals 17 residues. CDR1 and CDR2 (germline): MNHNS, SASEGT. V trimming: 2 bases; J trimming: 0 bases; junction bases outside the gene matches: 3. CDR3 nucleotides: TGTGCCAGCAGTGAACAACTAGCGGGGGGTAGCACAGATACGCAGTATTTT. The encoded protein is CASSEQLAGGSTDTQYF.